Each of the 2 T cell receptor beta chains below was sequenced from the same sample in a study of response to subunit inactivated influenza vaccine. From the RT-PCR reads, TCRdb called clonotypes with MiXCR, one entry per CDR3 protein. The repertoire has some 190,000 distinct CDR3 sequences, about an eighth of them found once; the top ten carry approximately 25%. The sample in question was CD8+ T cells sorted from PBMCs, obtained around 5 days after vaccination. These receptors all come from a man in his fifties or sixties who received an inactivated influenza vaccine.

The chain combines TRBV12-5 with TRBJ2-1; D ambiguous. The CDR3 extends over 12 amino acids. Germline V CDR1 and CDR2: LGHNT, FRNRAP. Trimming shortened V by 6 bases and J by 4 bases, and 7 bases separated the two germline ends. In nucleotides, the CDR3 is TGTGCTAGTGGCCTCTCGTACAATGAGCAGTTCTTC. Residues: CASGLSYNEQFF.

This clonotype was observed many times. V and J are TRBV20-1 and TRBJ2-7; no definite D call. The V gene lost 2 bases and the J gene lost 2 bases, with 7 bases spanning the gap. In germline, CDR1 is DFQATT, CDR2 SNEGSKA (reference sequence). This CDR3 spans 12 amino acids. In DNA form, the CDR3 reads TGCAGTGCTAGACCCCTAGCCTACGAGCAGTACTTC. Translating it yields CSARPLAYEQYF.